The rows below give T cell receptor beta chains drawn from one sample of a study of shared clonotypes between healthy human individuals. Assay: immunoSEQ multiplex PCR; the TCRdb copy retains only in-frame clones and omits some. The table shows fewer than 350,000 clones, with around 86% occurring only once. Sequenced material: memory CD8+ T cells sorted from blood. These receptors were collected from a man younger than 30 in good health. CDR3s include the opening cysteine and the closing phenylalanine or tryptophan. D genes are given only for firm matches. Only part of the rows carry a size: once, few, many, or a class if the clone is expanded.

D gene	V gene	J gene	clone size	CDR3 protein	CDR3 DNA
NA	TRBV29-1	TRBJ2-5	few	CSAVQQETQYF	TGCAGCGCCGTACAACAAGAGACCCAGTACTTC
TRBD1	TRBV28	TRBJ2-3	NA	CASFTGVDTQYF	TGTGCCAGCTTTACAGGGGTCGATACGCAGTATTTT
NA	TRBV9	TRBJ2-3	NA	CASSVSGPSTDTQYF	TGTGCCAGCAGCGTATCCGGACCAAGCACAGATACGCAGTATTTT
NA	TRBV4-1	TRBJ1-2	NA	CASSQAPGSGYTF	TGCGCCAGCAGCCAAGCCCCGGGGTCTGGCTACACCTTC
NA	TRBV10-2	TRBJ1-5	NA	CATWDSNQPQHF	TGCGCCACCTGGGATAGCAATCAGCCCCAGCATTTT
TRBD2	TRBV7-9	TRBJ2-5	NA	CASSSPSGRAETQYF	TGTGCCAGCAGCTCACCTAGCGGGAGGGCTGAGACCCAGTACTTC
TRBD2	TRBV4-1	TRBJ2-7	NA	CASSQGGGRASYEQYF	TGCGCCAGCAGCCAAGGGGGTGGGAGGGCCTCCTACGAGCAGTACTTC
NA	TRBV11-1	TRBJ1-4	NA	CASSEWVDEKLFF	TGTGCCAGCAGCGAATGGGTTGATGAAAAACTGTTTTTT
NA	TRBV6-5	TRBJ2-1	NA	CASSLTTGHNNEQFF	TGTGCCAGCAGCCTGACAACGGGTCATAACAATGAGCAGTTCTTC
TRBD2	TRBV5-1	TRBJ2-3	NA	CASSVKAGVADTQYF	TGCGCCAGCAGCGTCAAGGCGGGAGTCGCAGATACGCAGTATTTT
NA	TRBV12-1	TRBJ2-5	few	CASSFASRDRGRSSSETQYF	TGTGCCAGCAGCTTTGCTAGCCGGGACAGGGGCAGGAGTAGTTCAGAGACCCAGTACTTC
NA	TRBV5-8	TRBJ2-1	NA	CASSWGLGNEQFF	TGTGCCAGCAGCTGGGGACTGGGCAATGAGCAGTTCTTC
NA	TRBV7-6	TRBJ2-7	once	CASSAGLPYEQYF	TGTGCCAGCAGCGCGGGACTGCCCTACGAGCAGTACTTC
NA	TRBV5-1	TRBJ1-1	NA	CASSFGTFEAFF	TGCGCCAGCAGCTTCGGGACGTTTGAAGCTTTCTTT
NA	TRBV19	TRBJ2-1	NA	CASSMLLGSSYNEQFF	TGTGCCAGTAGTATGCTCTTGGGGAGCTCCTACAATGAGCAGTTCTTC
NA	TRBV5-6	TRBJ1-1	once	CASSLLMTAWAEAFF	TGTGCCAGCAGCTTGTTGATGACGGCCTGGGCTGAAGCTTTCTTT
NA	TRBV9	TRBJ2-7	NA	CASSVEGEGGSYEQYF	TGTGCCAGCAGCGTAGAGGGTGAAGGGGGCTCCTACGAGCAGTACTTC
NA	TRBV2	TRBJ2-1	NA	CASMRESSYNEQFF	TGTGCCAGCATGAGGGAAAGCTCCTACAATGAGCAGTTCTTC
TRBD2	TRBV7-9	TRBJ2-7	NA	CASSFGGGLAYEQYF	TGTGCCAGCAGCTTCGGCGGGGGACTGGCCTACGAGCAGTACTTC
TRBD1	TRBV18	TRBJ1-2	NA	CASSLSGTGAPEGYTF	TGTGCCAGCTCACTGAGCGGGACAGGGGCCCCAGAGGGCTACACCTTC